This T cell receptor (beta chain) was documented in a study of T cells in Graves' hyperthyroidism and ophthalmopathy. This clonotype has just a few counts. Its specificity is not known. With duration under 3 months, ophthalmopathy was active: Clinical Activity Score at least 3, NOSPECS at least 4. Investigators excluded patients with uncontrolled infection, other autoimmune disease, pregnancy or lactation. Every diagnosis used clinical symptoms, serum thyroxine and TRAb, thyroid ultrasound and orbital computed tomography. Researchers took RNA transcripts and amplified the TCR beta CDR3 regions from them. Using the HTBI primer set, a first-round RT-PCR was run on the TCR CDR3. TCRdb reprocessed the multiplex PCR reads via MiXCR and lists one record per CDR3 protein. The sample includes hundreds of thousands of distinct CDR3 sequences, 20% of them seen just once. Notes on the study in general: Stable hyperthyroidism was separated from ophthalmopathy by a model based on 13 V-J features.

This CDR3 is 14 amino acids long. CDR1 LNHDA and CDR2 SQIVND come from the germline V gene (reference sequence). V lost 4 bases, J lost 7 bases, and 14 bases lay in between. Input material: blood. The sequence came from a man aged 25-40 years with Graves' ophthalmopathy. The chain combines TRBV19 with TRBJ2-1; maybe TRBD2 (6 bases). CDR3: CASSTGVGPNEQFF. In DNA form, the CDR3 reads TGTGCCAGTAGTACGGGGGTAGGTCCAAATGAGCAGTTCTTC.